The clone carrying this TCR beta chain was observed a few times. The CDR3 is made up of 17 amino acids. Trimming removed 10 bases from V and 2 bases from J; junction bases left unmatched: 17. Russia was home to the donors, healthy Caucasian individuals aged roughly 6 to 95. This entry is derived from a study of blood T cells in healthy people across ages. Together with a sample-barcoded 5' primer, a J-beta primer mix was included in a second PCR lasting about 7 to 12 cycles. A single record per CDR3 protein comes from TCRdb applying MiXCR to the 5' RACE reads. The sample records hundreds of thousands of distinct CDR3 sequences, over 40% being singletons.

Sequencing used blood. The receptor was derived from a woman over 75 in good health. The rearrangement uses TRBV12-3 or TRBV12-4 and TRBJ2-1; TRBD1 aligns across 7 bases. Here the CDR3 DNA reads TGTGCCACCCAACCAGGGGGTCACGACCGGGCCTACAATGAGCAGTTCTTC. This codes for CATQPGGHDRAYNEQFF.